A selection of T cell receptor beta chains follows, all from one sample in a study of shared clonotypes between healthy human individuals. TCRdb keeps only in-frame clones here, not all; method: immunoSEQ multiplex PCR. The profile covers 85,000 to 100,000 clones, with roughly two thirds appearing a single time and around 41% taken by the ten largest. Sequenced input: memory CD8+ T cells sorted from blood. These receptors were taken from a young man in good health. Both conserved end residues are part of each CDR3. Each record gives: CDR3 length, V gene, D gene, CDR3 protein. D genes are given only for firm matches.

17,TRBV29-1,.,CSVDRTAGGRGPNEQFF
15,TRBV7-8,.,CASSLGAGGAYEQYF
14,TRBV28,TRBD1,CASRKGQGAHEQYF
15,TRBV9,.,CASSPTGLAGNTIYF
12,TRBV7-9,TRBD2,CASSPGGNEQFF
16,TRBV27,TRBD1,CASSLLGTGGINEQYF
15,TRBV4-1,TRBD2,CASSSWTSVTDTQYF
15,TRBV19,.,CASTLTSDPYNEQFF
15,TRBV7-9,.,CASSLVRLTQETQYF
15,TRBV19,.,CASSIAKVVTYEQYF
11,TRBV11-2,.,CASSPIYGYTF
12,TRBV7-9,.,CAGLDWDTEAFF
15,TRBV11-2,.,CASSSESRRLAYQYF
14,TRBV7-9,.,CASSLDAGVDEQFF
12,TRBV6-5,.,CASSYPATEAFF
14,TRBV27,.,CASSPGWSNQPQHF
16,TRBV5-6,TRBD1,CASSPGDRGDTDTQYF
12,TRBV9,.,CASSDSADTQYF
13,TRBV28,TRBD2,CASSFRGVDEQYF
12,TRBV28,.,CASSWGVTEAFF
15,TRBV6-6,TRBD1,CASSYTGGNGNTIYF
14,TRBV15,.,CATSRDLRSEGAFF
16,TRBV10-3,.,CAITGEIERGNTEAFF
13,TRBV18,.,CASSPGVEETQYF
14,TRBV11-3,.,CASSIKTGDQPQHF
16,TRBV25-1,TRBD2,CASRGTSGTSYNEQFF
16,TRBV11-2,.,CASSLTALSSYNEQFF
15,TRBV9,TRBD1,CASSVEGQGAGGIYF
14,TRBV28,.,CASSPSHSSDTQYF
14,TRBV25-1,.,CAGSETVADTEAFF
15,TRBV4-1,.,CASSQDTRGGTEAFF
16,TRBV7-9,.,CASSLVGDSGSYEQYF
15,TRBV11-3,TRBD2,CASSRLAGGDDTQYF
12,TRBV19,.,CASSSHSYEQYF
14,TRBV9,TRBD1,CASSPGQGSETQYF
14,TRBV6-1,.,CASSDGEEWDTQYF
13,TRBV9,.,CASSVESNTEAFF
14,TRBV7-9,TRBD1,CASSWTGNTGELFF
14,TRBV27,.,CASSFSPNTDTQYF